This T cell receptor beta chain was recorded in a study of blood T cell repertoires in COVID-19. Study-level background: Sites in the United States, Italy and Spain provided acute and convalescent COVID-19 samples. Nucleic acid was either cDNA or gDNA, and it came from T cells, B-cell-depleted T cells, or PBMCs.

Sequencing used immunoSEQ multiplex PCR; TCRdb keeps in-frame clones, though not all of them. Here the sample spans fewer than 300,000 clones, around 84% being singletons. This CDR3 has 17 residues. CDR1 is SGHRS, CDR2 YFSETQ, per germline. The ends lost 0 bases at V and 4 bases at J; junction bases unmatched: 9. This receptor was taken from a human donor with COVID-19, enrolled during active disease. The donor label of this sample is uncertain. Sequenced sample: peripheral blood. The chain joins TRBV5-1 to TRBJ2-3; 9 bases line up with TRBD2. Written as DNA, the CDR3 is TGCGCCAGCAGCTTGGAGGGCGGGAGGGCCCCAGCAGATACGCAGTATTTT. Translating gives CASSLEGGRAPADTQYF.